This TCR beta chain was identified during a study of blood T cell repertoires in COVID-19. Study context: Samples of COVID-19 (acute and convalescent) were obtained from the United States, Italy and Spain. The cDNA or gDNA used as material had been derived from T cells, B-cell-depleted T cells, or PBMCs.

V lost 8 bases and J 4 bases, leaving 14 bases between the germline ends. In germline, CDR1 is MNHEY, CDR2 SVGAGI. The CDR3 covers 13 residues. As handled by the study authors: Quantification of nucleated cells was approximated via reference gene primer amplification. TCRdb keeps only in-frame clones here, not all; method: immunoSEQ multiplex PCR. D and trimming come from the DNA, and the V and J calls and clone size come from that table. The sample carries 300,000 or so clones, around four fifths recorded once. The rearrangement uses TRBV6-5 and TRBJ2-5, with D possibly being TRBD2 (6 bases). Sequenced: peripheral blood. This sequence was found in a woman aged 45-59 years with acute or convalescent COVID-19. The CDR3, as DNA: TGTGCCAGCGGTCCAAGCGGGTCAGAGACCCAGTACTTC. It specifies CASGPSGSETQYF.